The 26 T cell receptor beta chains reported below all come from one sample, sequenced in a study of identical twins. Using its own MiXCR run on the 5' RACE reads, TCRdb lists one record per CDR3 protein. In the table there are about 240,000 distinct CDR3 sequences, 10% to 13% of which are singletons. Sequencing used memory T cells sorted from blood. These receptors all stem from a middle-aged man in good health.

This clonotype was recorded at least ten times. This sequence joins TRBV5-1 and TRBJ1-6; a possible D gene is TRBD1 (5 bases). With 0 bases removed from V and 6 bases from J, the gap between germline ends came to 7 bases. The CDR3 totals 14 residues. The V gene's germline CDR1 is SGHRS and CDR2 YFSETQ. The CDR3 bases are TGCGCCAGCAGCTTGGGGAGGGGTAATTCACCCCTCCACTTT. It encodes CASSLGRGNSPLHF.

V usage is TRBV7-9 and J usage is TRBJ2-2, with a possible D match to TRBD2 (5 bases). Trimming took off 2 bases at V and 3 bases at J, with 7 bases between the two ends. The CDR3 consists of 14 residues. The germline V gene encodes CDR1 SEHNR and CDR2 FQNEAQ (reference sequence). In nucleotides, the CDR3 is TGTGCCAGCAGCTTATGGGGAGACACCGGGGAGCTGTTTTTT. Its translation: CASSLWGDTGELFF.

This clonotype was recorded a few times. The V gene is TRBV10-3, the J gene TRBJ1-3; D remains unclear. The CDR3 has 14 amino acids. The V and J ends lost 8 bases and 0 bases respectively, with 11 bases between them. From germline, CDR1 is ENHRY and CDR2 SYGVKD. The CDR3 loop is CAISTRLSGNTIYF. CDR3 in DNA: TGTGCCATCTCGACCAGACTCTCTGGAAACACCATATATTTT.

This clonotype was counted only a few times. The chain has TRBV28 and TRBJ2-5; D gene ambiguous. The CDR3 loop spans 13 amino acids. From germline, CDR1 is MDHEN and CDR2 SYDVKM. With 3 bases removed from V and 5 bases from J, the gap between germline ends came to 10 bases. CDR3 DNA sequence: TGTGCCAGCAGTTTCATAGGGCCGGAGACCCAGTACTTC. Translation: CASSFIGPETQYF.

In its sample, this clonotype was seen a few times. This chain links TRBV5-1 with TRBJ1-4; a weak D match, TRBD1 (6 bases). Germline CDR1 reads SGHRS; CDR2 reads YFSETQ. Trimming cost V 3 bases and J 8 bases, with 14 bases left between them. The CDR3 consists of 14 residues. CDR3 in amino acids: CASSWGQSGEKLFF. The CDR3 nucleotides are TGCGCCAGCAGCTGGGGACAATCAGGCGAAAAACTGTTTTTT.

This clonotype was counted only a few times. The CDR3 bases are TGTGCCAGTAGTAAGCTTGACAGGGAAGGCTACACCTTC. Encoded protein: CASSKLDREGYTF. The V gene is TRBV19, the J gene TRBJ1-2, with 7 bases that match TRBD1. Trimming cost V 4 bases and J 8 bases; bases outside gene matches: 7. CDR1 is LNHDA and CDR2 is SQIVND in the germline V gene (reference sequence). There are 13 residues in the CDR3.

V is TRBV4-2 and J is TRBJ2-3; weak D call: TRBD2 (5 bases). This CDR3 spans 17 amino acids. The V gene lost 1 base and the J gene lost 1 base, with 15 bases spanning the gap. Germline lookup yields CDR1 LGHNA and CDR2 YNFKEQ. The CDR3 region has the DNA TGTGCCAGCAGCCAAGTTTCGGGTAGCGAAGGCACAGATACGCAGTATTTT. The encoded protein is CASSQVSGSEGTDTQYF.

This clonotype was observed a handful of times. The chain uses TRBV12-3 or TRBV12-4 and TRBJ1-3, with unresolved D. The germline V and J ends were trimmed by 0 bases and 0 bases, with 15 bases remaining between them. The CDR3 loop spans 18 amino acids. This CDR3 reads CASSLAYGKGTSGNTIYF. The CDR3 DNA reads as TGTGCCAGCAGTTTAGCGTATGGTAAAGGAACCTCTGGAAACACCATATATTTT.

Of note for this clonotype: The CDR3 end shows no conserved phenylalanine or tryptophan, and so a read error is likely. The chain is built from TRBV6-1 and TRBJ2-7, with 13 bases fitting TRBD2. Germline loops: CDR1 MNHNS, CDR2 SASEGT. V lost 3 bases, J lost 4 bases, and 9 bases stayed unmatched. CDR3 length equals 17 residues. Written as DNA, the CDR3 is TGTGCCAGCAGTGATACCGATAGGACTAGCGGGAGTTACGAGCAGTACTCC. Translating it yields CASSDTDRTSGSYEQYS.

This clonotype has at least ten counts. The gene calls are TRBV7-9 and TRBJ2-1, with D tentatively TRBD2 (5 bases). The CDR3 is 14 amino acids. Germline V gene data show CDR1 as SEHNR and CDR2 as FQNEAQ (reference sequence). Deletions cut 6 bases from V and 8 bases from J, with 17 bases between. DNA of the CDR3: TGTGCCAGCAGTCCGGAGGACTGGTGGGATGAGCAGTTCTTC. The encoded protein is CASSPEDWWDEQFF.

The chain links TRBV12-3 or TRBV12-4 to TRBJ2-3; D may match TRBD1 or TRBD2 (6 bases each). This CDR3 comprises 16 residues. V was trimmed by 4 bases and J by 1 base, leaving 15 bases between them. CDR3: CASSSHPGGGTDTQYF. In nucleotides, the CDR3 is TGTGCCAGCAGTTCCCACCCCGGGGGCGGCACAGATACGCAGTATTTT.

CDR3 region: CSASDGYEQYF. The DNA of the CDR3 is TGCAGTGCTTCGGACGGCTACGAGCAGTACTTC. This chain joins TRBV20-1 and TRBJ2-7; D is undetermined. Germline CDR1 DFQATT, CDR2 SNEGSKA (reference sequence). Trimming took off 5 bases at V and 3 bases at J, with 8 bases between the two ends. CDR3 length: 11 amino acids.

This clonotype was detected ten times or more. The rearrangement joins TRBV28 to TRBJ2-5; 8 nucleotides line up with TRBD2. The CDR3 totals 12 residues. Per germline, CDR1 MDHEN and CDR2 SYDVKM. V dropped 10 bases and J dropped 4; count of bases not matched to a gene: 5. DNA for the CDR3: TGTGCCACGCGGGAGGCTCGAGAGACCCAGTACTTC. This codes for CATREARETQYF.

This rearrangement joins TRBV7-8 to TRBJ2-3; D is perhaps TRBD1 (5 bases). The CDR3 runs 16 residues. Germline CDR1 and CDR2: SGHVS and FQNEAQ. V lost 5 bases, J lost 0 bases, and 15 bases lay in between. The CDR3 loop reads CASSKTQGRSTDTQYF. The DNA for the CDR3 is TGTGCCAGCAGCAAGACCCAGGGCCGTAGCACAGATACGCAGTATTTT. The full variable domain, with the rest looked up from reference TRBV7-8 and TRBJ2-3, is GAGVSQSPRYKVAKRGQDVALRCDPISGHVSLFWYQQALGQGPEFLTYFQNEAQLDKSGLPSDRFFAERPEGSVSTLKIQRTQQEDSAVYLCASSKTQGRSTDTQYFGPGTRLTVL.

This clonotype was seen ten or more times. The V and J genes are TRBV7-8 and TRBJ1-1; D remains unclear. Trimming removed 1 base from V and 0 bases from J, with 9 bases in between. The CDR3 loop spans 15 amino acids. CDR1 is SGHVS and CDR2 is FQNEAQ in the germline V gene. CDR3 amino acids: CASSLGSPMNTEAFF. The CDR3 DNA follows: TGTGCCAGCAGCTTAGGGTCTCCTATGAACACTGAAGCTTTCTTT.

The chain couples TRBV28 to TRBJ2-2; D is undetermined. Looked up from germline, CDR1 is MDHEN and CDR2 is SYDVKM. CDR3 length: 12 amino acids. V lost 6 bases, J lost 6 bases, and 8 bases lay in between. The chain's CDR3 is CASSLDPGELFF. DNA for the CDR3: TGTGCCAGCAGCCTAGATCCCGGGGAGCTGTTTTTT. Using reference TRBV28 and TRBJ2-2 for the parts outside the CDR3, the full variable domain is DVKVTQSSRYLVKRTGEKVFLECVQDMDHENMFWYRQDPGLGLRLIYFSYDVKMKEKGDIPEGYSVSREKKERFSLILESASTNQTSMYLCASSLDPGELFFGEGSRLTVL.

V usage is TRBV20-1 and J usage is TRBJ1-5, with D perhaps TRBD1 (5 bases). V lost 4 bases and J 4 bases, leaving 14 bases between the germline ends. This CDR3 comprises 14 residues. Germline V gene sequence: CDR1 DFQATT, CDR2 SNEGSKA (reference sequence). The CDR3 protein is CSATMGPPNQPQHF. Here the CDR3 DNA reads TGCAGTGCTACCATGGGGCCGCCGAATCAGCCCCAGCATTTT.

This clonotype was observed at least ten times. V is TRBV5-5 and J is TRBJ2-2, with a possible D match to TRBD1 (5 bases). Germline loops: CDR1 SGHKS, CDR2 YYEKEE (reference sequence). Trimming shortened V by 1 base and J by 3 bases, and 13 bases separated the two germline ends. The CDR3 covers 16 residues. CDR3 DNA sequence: TGTGCCAGCAGCTTGAGTGGCAGGGCGGACACCGGGGAGCTGTTTTTT. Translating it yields CASSLSGRADTGELFF.

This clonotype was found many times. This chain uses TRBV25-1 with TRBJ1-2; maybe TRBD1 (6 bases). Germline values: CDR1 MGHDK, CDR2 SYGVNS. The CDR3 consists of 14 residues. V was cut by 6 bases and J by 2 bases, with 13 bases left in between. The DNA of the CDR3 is TGTGCCAGCAGAGAGACAGGCAAGAACTATGGCTACACCTTC. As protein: CASRETGKNYGYTF.

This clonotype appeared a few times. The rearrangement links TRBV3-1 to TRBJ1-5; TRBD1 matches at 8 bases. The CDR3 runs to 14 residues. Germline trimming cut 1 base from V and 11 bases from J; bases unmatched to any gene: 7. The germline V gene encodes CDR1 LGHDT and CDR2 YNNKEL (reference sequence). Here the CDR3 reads CASSQGTGSLTQHF. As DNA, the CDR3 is TGTGCCAGCAGCCAAGGGACAGGGAGTTTGACCCAGCATTTT.

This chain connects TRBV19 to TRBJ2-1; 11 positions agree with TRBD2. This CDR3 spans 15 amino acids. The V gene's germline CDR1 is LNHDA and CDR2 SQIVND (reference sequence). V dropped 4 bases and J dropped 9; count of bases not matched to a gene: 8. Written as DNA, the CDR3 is TGTGCCAGTAGTAACCGGGGACTAGCGGCGGGTGAGCAGTTCTTC. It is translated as CASSNRGLAAGEQFF. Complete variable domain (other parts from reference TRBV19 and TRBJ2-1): DGGITQSPKYLFRKEGQNVTLSCEQNLNHDAMYWYRQDPGQGLRLIYYSQIVNDFQKGDIAEGYSVSREKKESFPLTVTSAQKNPTAFYLCASSNRGLAAGEQFFGPGTRLTVL.

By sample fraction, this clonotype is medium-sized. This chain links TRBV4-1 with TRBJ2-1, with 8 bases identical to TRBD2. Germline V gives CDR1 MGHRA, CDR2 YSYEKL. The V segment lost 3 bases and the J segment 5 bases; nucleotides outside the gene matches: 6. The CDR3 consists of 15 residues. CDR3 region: CASSHDGGAHNEQFF. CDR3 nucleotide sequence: TGCGCCAGCAGCCATGACGGGGGGGCCCACAATGAGCAGTTCTTC.

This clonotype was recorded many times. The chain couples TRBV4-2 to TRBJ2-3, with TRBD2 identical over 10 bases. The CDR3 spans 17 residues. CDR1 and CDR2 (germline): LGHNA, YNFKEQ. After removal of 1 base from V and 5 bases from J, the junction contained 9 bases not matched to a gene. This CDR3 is CASSQGSSGGDLDTQYF. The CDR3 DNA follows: TGTGCCAGCAGCCAAGGATCCAGCGGGGGGGATTTAGATACGCAGTATTTT.

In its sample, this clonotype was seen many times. The CDR3 DNA follows: TGTGCCAGCAGCTTGGTAAGCGGGGGAGGAGATACGCAGTATTTT. It encodes CASSLVSGGGDTQYF. J is TRBJ2-3 and V is TRBV5-6; the match to TRBD2 covers 8 bases. CDR1 is SGHDT, CDR2 YYEEEE, per germline. With V trimmed by 0 bases and J by 5 bases, 5 bases remained unmatched. The CDR3 totals 15 residues.

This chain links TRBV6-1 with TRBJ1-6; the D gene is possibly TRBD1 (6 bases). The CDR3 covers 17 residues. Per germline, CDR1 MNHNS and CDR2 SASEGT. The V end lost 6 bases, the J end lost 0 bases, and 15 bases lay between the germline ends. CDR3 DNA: TGTGCCAGCAGAGGTCAGGGGATCGACTCCTATAATTCACCCCTCCACTTT. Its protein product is CASRGQGIDSYNSPLHF.

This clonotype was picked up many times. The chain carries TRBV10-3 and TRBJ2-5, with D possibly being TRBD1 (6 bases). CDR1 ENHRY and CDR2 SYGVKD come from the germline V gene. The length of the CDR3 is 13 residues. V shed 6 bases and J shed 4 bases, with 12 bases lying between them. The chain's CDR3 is CAISETGTETQYF. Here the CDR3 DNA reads TGTGCCATCAGCGAAACAGGGACAGAGACCCAGTACTTC.